The clone carrying this TCR beta chain was recorded once. As yet, its antigen is unknown. CDR3 length: 14 residues. CDR1 MNHEY and CDR2 SVGAGI come from the germline V gene. After removal of 5 bases from V and 5 bases from J, the junction contained 9 bases not matched to a gene. For roughly ten days, 85,000 to 100,000 sorted CD4+ cells grew with T cell-depleted PBMCs and CEF. This sample stems from a study of CD4 T cells in relation to SARS-CoV-2 and coronaviruses. Clones were sequenced by immunoSEQ multiplex PCR, and TCRdb holds only the in-frame ones, with some missing. The sample includes some 44,000 clones, roughly 87% of them seen just once. General study points: This crossreactivity analysis covered spike protein alone, no other viral proteins.

The source of this sequence is an adult with COVID-19. The V and J genes are TRBV6-5 and TRBJ2-7; the match to TRBD1 covers 7 bases. Sample: naive CD4+ T cells from PBMCs, cultured in vitro. Noted subset: naive CD4+ T cells isolated by negative enrichment. CDR3 DNA: TGTGCCAGCAGTCCGACTCGGACAGGACACGAGCAGTACTTC. Amino acid sequence: CASSPTRTGHEQYF.